The rows below give T cell receptor beta chains drawn from one sample of a study of cytotoxic CD8 clonotypes in ibrutinib-treated CLL. Clones were sequenced by immunoSEQ multiplex PCR, and TCRdb holds only the in-frame ones, with some missing. The sample yields approximately 320,000 clones, about 64% seen once. This specimen was PBMCs, taken after 36 months of ibrutinib treatment. All receptors derive from a human donor with chronic lymphocytic leukemia. Each CDR3 is given with its conserved first and last residue. The order of the fields is V gene, D gene, clone size, J gene, CDR3 DNA, CDR3 protein. The D gene is left open where the match is weak. Size is omitted from some rows. Given values are once, few, many or a class for expanded clones.

V gene: TRBV19; D gene: NA; clone size: NA; J gene: TRBJ2-1; CDR3 DNA: TGTGCCGCGGGGACCATATACAATGAGCAGTTCTTC; CDR3 protein: CAAGTIYNEQFF
V gene: TRBV6-5; D gene: NA; clone size: NA; J gene: TRBJ2-1; CDR3 DNA: TGTGCCAGCTCCCTCGGGGAGCTGGTCAATGAGCAGTTCTTC; CDR3 protein: CASSLGELVNEQFF
V gene: TRBV29-1; D gene: TRBD1; clone size: NA; J gene: TRBJ1-2; CDR3 DNA: TGCAGCGTTGTGGGACAGGGGCGAGGCTACACCTTC; CDR3 protein: CSVVGQGRGYTF
V gene: TRBV6-5; D gene: NA; clone size: NA; J gene: TRBJ2-3; CDR3 DNA: TGTGCCAGCAGTTATGAGGGGAGCACAGATACGCAGTATTTT; CDR3 protein: CASSYEGSTDTQYF
V gene: TRBV6-6; D gene: TRBD2; clone size: NA; J gene: TRBJ2-7; CDR3 DNA: TGTGCCAGCAGAAGGGGACTAGCGGGAATCTACGAGCAGTACTTC; CDR3 protein: CASRRGLAGIYEQYF
V gene: TRBV6-5; D gene: NA; clone size: NA; J gene: TRBJ2-3; CDR3 DNA: TGTGCCAGCGCAGGGATTTATAGCACAGATACGCAGTATTTT; CDR3 protein: CASAGIYSTDTQYF
V gene: TRBV2; D gene: TRBD2; clone size: NA; J gene: TRBJ2-3; CDR3 DNA: TGTGCCAGCCGGACTAGCCCTACCACAGATACGCAGTATTTT; CDR3 protein: CASRTSPTTDTQYF
V gene: TRBV10-3; D gene: NA; clone size: NA; J gene: TRBJ2-2; CDR3 DNA: TGTGCCATCAGGGCCCAGGGGGGAACCGGGGAGCTGTTTTTT; CDR3 protein: CAIRAQGGTGELFF
V gene: TRBV15; D gene: TRBD1; clone size: few; J gene: TRBJ2-7; CDR3 DNA: TGTGCCACAGAACCGGGACAGGGAACCTACGAGCAGTACTTC; CDR3 protein: CATEPGQGTYEQYF
V gene: TRBV5-1; D gene: NA; clone size: NA; J gene: TRBJ1-4; CDR3 DNA: TGCGCCAGCAGCTTGGAAGGGCTAACGGGTGAAAAACTGTTTTTT; CDR3 protein: CASSLEGLTGEKLFF
V gene: TRBV10-2; D gene: NA; clone size: NA; J gene: TRBJ2-7; CDR3 DNA: TGCGCCAGCAGCCAAACAGGGTACGAGCAGTACTTC; CDR3 protein: CASSQTGYEQYF
V gene: TRBV11-2; D gene: NA; clone size: NA; J gene: TRBJ1-5; CDR3 DNA: TGTGCCAGCAGCTTAGGTACCGGGAGCAATCAGCCCCAGCATTTT; CDR3 protein: CASSLGTGSNQPQHF
V gene: TRBV5-4; D gene: TRBD2; clone size: NA; J gene: TRBJ2-1; CDR3 DNA: TGTGCCAGCAGCACACTAGCGCGCGGTTACAATGAGCAGTTCTTC; CDR3 protein: CASSTLARGYNEQFF
V gene: TRBV9; D gene: NA; clone size: NA; J gene: TRBJ2-3; CDR3 DNA: TGTGCCAGCAGCGTAGATGCTAGCTTCCCTCCAGATACGCAGTATTTT; CDR3 protein: CASSVDASFPPDTQYF
V gene: TRBV6-6; D gene: TRBD1; clone size: NA; J gene: TRBJ2-2; CDR3 DNA: TGTGCCAGCAGTTACTCGGGACAGGGTGTCACCGGGGAGCTGTTTTTT; CDR3 protein: CASSYSGQGVTGELFF
V gene: TRBV19; D gene: TRBD1; clone size: NA; J gene: TRBJ1-4; CDR3 DNA: TGTGCCAGTAGGATACGTTACGGACAGGACGGCACAGCAACTAATGAAAAACTGTTTTTT; CDR3 protein: CASRIRYGQDGTATNEKLFF
V gene: TRBV5-4; D gene: NA; clone size: NA; J gene: TRBJ2-5; CDR3 DNA: TGTGCCAGCAGCTTGGTTTCGTCAGTTCCCGGGGAGCAGTACTTC; CDR3 protein: CASSLVSSVPGEQYF
V gene: TRBV18; D gene: NA; clone size: NA; J gene: TRBJ2-2; CDR3 DNA: TGTGCCAGCTCACCACCGGCGGGTACGGCCGGGGAGCTGTTTTTT; CDR3 protein: CASSPPAGTAGELFF
V gene: TRBV6-1; D gene: TRBD2; clone size: few; J gene: TRBJ2-1; CDR3 DNA: TGTGCCAGCACCTCAGCGGGAGGGGCCTACAATGAGCAGTTCTTC; CDR3 protein: CASTSAGGAYNEQFF
V gene: TRBV27; D gene: NA; clone size: NA; J gene: TRBJ2-7; CDR3 DNA: TGTGCCAGCAGTTCTCCGGGACTGACGTACGAGCAGTACTTC; CDR3 protein: CASSSPGLTYEQYF
V gene: TRBV9; D gene: TRBD2; clone size: NA; J gene: TRBJ2-1; CDR3 DNA: TGTGCCAGCAGCCCCCTAGCGGGAGGCCCATACAATGAGCAGTTCTTC; CDR3 protein: CASSPLAGGPYNEQFF
V gene: TRBV19; D gene: TRBD1; clone size: NA; J gene: TRBJ2-5; CDR3 DNA: TGTGCCAGTAGTACTCCTCCGGGACAGGGGACCCAGTACTTC; CDR3 protein: CASSTPPGQGTQYF
V gene: TRBV5-1; D gene: NA; clone size: NA; J gene: TRBJ1-2; CDR3 DNA: TGCGCCAGCAGCTTGGGGTTGGGTAATGGCTACACCTTC; CDR3 protein: CASSLGLGNGYTF
V gene: TRBV29-1; D gene: TRBD2; clone size: few; J gene: TRBJ2-7; CDR3 DNA: TGCAGCGTTGAAGGACTAGCCCACGAGCAGTACTTC; CDR3 protein: CSVEGLAHEQYF
V gene: TRBV9; D gene: TRBD1; clone size: NA; J gene: TRBJ2-2; CDR3 DNA: TGTGCCAGCAGCAGAGGGACAGGGAGTACCGGGGAGCTGTTTTTT; CDR3 protein: CASSRGTGSTGELFF
V gene: TRBV29-1; D gene: TRBD2; clone size: few; J gene: TRBJ2-7; CDR3 DNA: TGCAGCGTTCGAGCGGGAGGGGGCTACTACGAGCAGTACTTC; CDR3 protein: CSVRAGGGYYEQYF
V gene: TRBV12-5; D gene: NA; clone size: once; J gene: TRBJ1-4; CDR3 DNA: TGTGCTAGTGGTTTGGCGTTAACTAATGAAAAACTGTTTTTT; CDR3 protein: CASGLALTNEKLFF
V gene: TRBV6-5; D gene: TRBD2; clone size: NA; J gene: TRBJ2-1; CDR3 DNA: TGTGCCAGCACCCGTGCGGGGGGGCTGAGGAATGAGCAGTTCTTC; CDR3 protein: CASTRAGGLRNEQFF
V gene: TRBV11-2; D gene: NA; clone size: NA; J gene: TRBJ2-5; CDR3 DNA: TGTGCCAGCAGGCAAGAGAGGGAGACCCAGTACTTC; CDR3 protein: CASRQERETQYF
V gene: TRBV29-1; D gene: NA; clone size: few; J gene: TRBJ2-7; CDR3 DNA: TGCAGCGTTGAAGATCGGTTCACACACAACTCCTACGAGCAGTACTTC; CDR3 protein: CSVEDRFTHNSYEQYF
V gene: TRBV7-6; D gene: NA; clone size: NA; J gene: TRBJ2-2; CDR3 DNA: TGTGCCAGCAGCTTAGCAGGGGTTTGGTCCGGGGAGCTGTTTTTT; CDR3 protein: CASSLAGVWSGELFF
V gene: TRBV7-9; D gene: TRBD2; clone size: NA; J gene: TRBJ2-7; CDR3 DNA: TGTGCCAGCAGCGAAAGCGGGAGGGGCAACGAGCAGTACTTC; CDR3 protein: CASSESGRGNEQYF
V gene: TRBV9; D gene: NA; clone size: NA; J gene: TRBJ2-1; CDR3 DNA: TGTGCCAGCAGCGTAGGTTATAGCGGACAATCCTACAATGAGCAGTTCTTC; CDR3 protein: CASSVGYSGQSYNEQFF
V gene: TRBV7-8; D gene: NA; clone size: NA; J gene: TRBJ2-3; CDR3 DNA: TGTGCCAGCAGCCCTGGGAGCATGGATACGCAGTATTTT; CDR3 protein: CASSPGSMDTQYF
V gene: TRBV15; D gene: TRBD2; clone size: once; J gene: TRBJ2-7; CDR3 DNA: TGTGCCACCAGCAGAGCCGGGACTAGCGTCTTTGAGGAGCAGTACTTC; CDR3 protein: CATSRAGTSVFEEQYF
V gene: TRBV9; D gene: NA; clone size: NA; J gene: TRBJ2-5; CDR3 DNA: TGTGCCAGCAGCTCCGGGACGGCGTGGCATGAGACCCAGTACTTC; CDR3 protein: CASSSGTAWHETQYF
V gene: TRBV4-1; D gene: NA; clone size: few; J gene: TRBJ1-2; CDR3 DNA: TGCGCCAGCAGCCACGACGGGTTAGCTAACTATGGCTACACCTTC; CDR3 protein: CASSHDGLANYGYTF
V gene: TRBV7-9; D gene: NA; clone size: NA; J gene: TRBJ1-1; CDR3 DNA: TGTGCCAGCAGCTTAAGTGGAAGGGAGGCTTTCTTT; CDR3 protein: CASSLSGREAFF
V gene: TRBV7-6; D gene: NA; clone size: NA; J gene: TRBJ2-7; CDR3 DNA: TGTGCCAGCAGCTTAATTTTGGGATCCTACGAGCAGTACTTC; CDR3 protein: CASSLILGSYEQYF
V gene: TRBV5-4; D gene: NA; clone size: NA; J gene: TRBJ2-5; CDR3 DNA: TGTGCCAGCAGCTCTCCGGCCTCCCTGTGGGAGACCCAGTACTTC; CDR3 protein: CASSSPASLWETQYF
V gene: TRBV9; D gene: NA; clone size: NA; J gene: TRBJ1-1; CDR3 DNA: TGTGCCAGCAGCGTAGCCGTGAACACTGAAGCTTTCTTT; CDR3 protein: CASSVAVNTEAFF
V gene: TRBV25-1; D gene: NA; clone size: NA; J gene: TRBJ2-4; CDR3 DNA: TGTGCCAGCAGTGAATCCCAGGATTCTCAGTACTTC; CDR3 protein: CASSESQDSQYF
V gene: TRBV5-6; D gene: NA; clone size: NA; J gene: TRBJ2-1; CDR3 DNA: TGTGCCAGCAGCTTTGCTCCGACAAGGGAGCAGTTCTTC; CDR3 protein: CASSFAPTREQFF
V gene: TRBV29-1; D gene: TRBD1; clone size: NA; J gene: TRBJ1-1; CDR3 DNA: TGCAGCGTTGAACGACAGGGGAGTTTTACTGAAGCTTTCTTT; CDR3 protein: CSVERQGSFTEAFF
V gene: TRBV9; D gene: NA; clone size: NA; J gene: TRBJ2-1; CDR3 DNA: TGTGCCAGCAGCGCACGGACCCGCACCTACAATGAGCAGTTCTTC; CDR3 protein: CASSARTRTYNEQFF
V gene: TRBV19; D gene: TRBD1; clone size: NA; J gene: TRBJ1-2; CDR3 DNA: TGTGCCAGTAGACAGGGGGCGCGTGGCTACACCTTC; CDR3 protein: CASRQGARGYTF
V gene: TRBV30; D gene: TRBD1; clone size: NA; J gene: TRBJ2-1; CDR3 DNA: TGTGCCTGGAGTCGAGCACCTAGAACCCGGGACAGGGGAAACAATGAGCAGTTCTTC; CDR3 protein: CAWSRAPRTRDRGNNEQFF
V gene: TRBV2; D gene: NA; clone size: NA; J gene: TRBJ2-7; CDR3 DNA: TGTGCCAGCAGAGGGGGGACATTAGTTTCCTACGAGCAGTACTTC; CDR3 protein: CASRGGTLVSYEQYF
V gene: TRBV29-1; D gene: TRBD1; clone size: NA; J gene: TRBJ2-3; CDR3 DNA: TGCAGCGCCCATCGTTGGACAGGGGGGACAGATACGCAGTATTTT; CDR3 protein: CSAHRWTGGTDTQYF
V gene: TRBV19; D gene: NA; clone size: once; J gene: TRBJ2-7; CDR3 DNA: TGTGCCAGTAGTATTTTTGGTACAGGACAAGTAGAGCAGTACTTC; CDR3 protein: CASSIFGTGQVEQYF
V gene: TRBV7-2; D gene: TRBD2; clone size: few; J gene: TRBJ2-2; CDR3 DNA: TGTGCCAGCAGCTTAGCGAGGAGCGGGAGTAGCGCCGGGGAGCTGTTTTTT; CDR3 protein: CASSLARSGSSAGELFF